The source of this TCR beta chain is a study of blood T cell repertoires in COVID-19. Study-wide context: Sample material is recorded as cDNA or gDNA derived from T cells, B-cell-depleted T cells, or PBMCs.

TCRdb's copy holds only in-frame clones and misses some; the assay was immunoSEQ multiplex PCR. The data contain about 210,000 clones, around 88% of them singletons. This clonotype originated in a man aged 18 to 35 with active or convalescent COVID-19. The specimen sequenced was peripheral blood.

CDR3 DNA sequence: TGTGCCAGCAATAATCCGGGACTAGAGCTTGAGCAGTTCTTC. The encoded protein is CASNNPGLELEQFF. The chain carries TRBV7-9 and TRBJ2-1; 8 bases match TRBD2. Germline V lookup: CDR1 SEHNR, CDR2 FQNEAQ (reference sequence). The CDR3 is 14 amino acids. V was clipped by 7 bases and J by 9 bases; unmatched bases: 11.